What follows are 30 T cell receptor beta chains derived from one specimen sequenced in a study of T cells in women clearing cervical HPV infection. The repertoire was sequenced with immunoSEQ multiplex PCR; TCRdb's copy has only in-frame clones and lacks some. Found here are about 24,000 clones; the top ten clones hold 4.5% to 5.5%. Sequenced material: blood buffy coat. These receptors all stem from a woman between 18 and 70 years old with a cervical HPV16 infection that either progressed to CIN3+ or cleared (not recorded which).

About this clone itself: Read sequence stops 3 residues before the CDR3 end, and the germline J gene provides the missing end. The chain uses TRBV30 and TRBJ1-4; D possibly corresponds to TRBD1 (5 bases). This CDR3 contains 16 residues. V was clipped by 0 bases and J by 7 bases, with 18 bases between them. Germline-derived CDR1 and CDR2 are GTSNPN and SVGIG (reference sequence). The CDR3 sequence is CAWSVHSGGFGEKLFF. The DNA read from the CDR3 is TGTGCCTGGAGTGTACACTCGGGGGGGTTTGGTGAAAAA.

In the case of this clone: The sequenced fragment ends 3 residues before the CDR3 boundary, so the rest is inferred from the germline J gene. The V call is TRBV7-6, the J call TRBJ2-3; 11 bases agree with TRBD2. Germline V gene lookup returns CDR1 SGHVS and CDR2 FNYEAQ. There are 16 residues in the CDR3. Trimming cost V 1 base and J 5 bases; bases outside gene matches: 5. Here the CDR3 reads CASSLGPGLAGDTQYF. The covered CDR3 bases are TGTGCCAGCAGCTTAGGTCCCGGACTAGCGGGAGATACG.

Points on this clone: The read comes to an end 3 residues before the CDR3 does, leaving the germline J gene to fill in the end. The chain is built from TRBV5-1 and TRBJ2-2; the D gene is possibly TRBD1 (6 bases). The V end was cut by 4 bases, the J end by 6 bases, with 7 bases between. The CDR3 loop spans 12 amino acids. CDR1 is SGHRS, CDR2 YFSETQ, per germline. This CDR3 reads CASSQGSGELFF. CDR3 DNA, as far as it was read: TGCGCCAGCAGCCAGGGGTCCGGGGAG.

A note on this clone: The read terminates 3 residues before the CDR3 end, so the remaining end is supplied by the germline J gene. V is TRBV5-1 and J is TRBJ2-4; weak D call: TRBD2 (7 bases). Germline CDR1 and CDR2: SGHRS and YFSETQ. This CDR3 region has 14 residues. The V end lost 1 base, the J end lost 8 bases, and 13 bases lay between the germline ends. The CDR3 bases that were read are TGCGCCAGCAGCTTGAGGGGGGGCGGCGACATT. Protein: CASSLRGGGDI. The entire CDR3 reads CASSLRGGGDIQYF.

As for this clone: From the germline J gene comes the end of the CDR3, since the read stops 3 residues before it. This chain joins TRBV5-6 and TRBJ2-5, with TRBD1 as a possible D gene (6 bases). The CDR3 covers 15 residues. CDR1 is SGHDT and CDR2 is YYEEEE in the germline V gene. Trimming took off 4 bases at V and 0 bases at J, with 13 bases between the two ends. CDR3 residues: CASSEFQGYQETQYF. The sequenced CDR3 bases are TGTGCCAGCAGCGAGTTTCAGGGGTACCAAGAGACC.

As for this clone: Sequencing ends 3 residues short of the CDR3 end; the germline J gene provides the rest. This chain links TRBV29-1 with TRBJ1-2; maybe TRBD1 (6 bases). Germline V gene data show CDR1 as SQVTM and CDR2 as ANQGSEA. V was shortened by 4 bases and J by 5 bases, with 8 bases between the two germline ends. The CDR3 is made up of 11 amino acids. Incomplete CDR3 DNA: TGCAGCGTTGGTCAGGGGTATGGC. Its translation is CSVGQGYG. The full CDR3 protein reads CSVGQGYGYTF.

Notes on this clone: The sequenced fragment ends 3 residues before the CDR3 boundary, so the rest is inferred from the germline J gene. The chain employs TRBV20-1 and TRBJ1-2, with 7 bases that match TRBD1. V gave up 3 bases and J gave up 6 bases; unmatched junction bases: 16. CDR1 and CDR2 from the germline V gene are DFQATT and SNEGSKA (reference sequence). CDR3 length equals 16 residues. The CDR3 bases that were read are TGCAGTGCTAGGGGAGGGGGCGGGCGGAAGGGCGATGGC. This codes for CSARGGGGRKGDG. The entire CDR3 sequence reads CSARGGGGRKGDGYTF.

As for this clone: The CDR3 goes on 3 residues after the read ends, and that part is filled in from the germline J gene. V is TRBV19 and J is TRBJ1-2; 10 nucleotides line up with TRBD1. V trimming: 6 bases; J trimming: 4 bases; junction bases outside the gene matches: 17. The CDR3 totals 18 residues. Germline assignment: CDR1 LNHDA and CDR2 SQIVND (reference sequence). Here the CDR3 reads CASSLIRDRGYLGYGYTF. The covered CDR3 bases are TGTGCCAGTAGCCTTATCCGGGACAGGGGTTACTTGGGCTATGGC. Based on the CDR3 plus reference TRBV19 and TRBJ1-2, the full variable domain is DGGITQSPKYLFRKEGQNVTLSCEQNLNHDAMYWYRQDPGQGLRLIYYSQIVNDFQKGDIAEGYSVSREKKESFPLTVTSAQKNPTAFYLCASSLIRDRGYLGYGYTFGSGTRLTVV.

Incomplete CDR3 DNA: TGTGCCAGCAGGGAATGGGACAGGGGGACAAACGAG. Encoded protein: CASREWDRGTNE. The entire CDR3 sequence reads CASREWDRGTNEQYF. The chain carries TRBV2 and TRBJ2-7, with 11 bases fitting TRBD1. The CDR3 is cut off 3 residues early in the read; its end comes from the germline J gene. CDR3 length: 15 amino acids. The germline V gene encodes CDR1 SNHLY and CDR2 FYNNEI. The V gene end was trimmed by 6 bases and the J gene end by 5 bases; junction bases not matched to a gene: 9.

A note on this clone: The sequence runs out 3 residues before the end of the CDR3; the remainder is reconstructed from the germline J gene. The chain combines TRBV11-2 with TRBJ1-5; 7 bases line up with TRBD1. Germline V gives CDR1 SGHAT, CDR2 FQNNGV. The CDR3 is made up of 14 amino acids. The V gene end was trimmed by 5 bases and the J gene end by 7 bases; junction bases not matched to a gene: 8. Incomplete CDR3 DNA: TGTGCCAGCAGCCGTGACAGGGTCAGGCAGCCC. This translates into CASSRDRVRQP. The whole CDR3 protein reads CASSRDRVRQPQHF.

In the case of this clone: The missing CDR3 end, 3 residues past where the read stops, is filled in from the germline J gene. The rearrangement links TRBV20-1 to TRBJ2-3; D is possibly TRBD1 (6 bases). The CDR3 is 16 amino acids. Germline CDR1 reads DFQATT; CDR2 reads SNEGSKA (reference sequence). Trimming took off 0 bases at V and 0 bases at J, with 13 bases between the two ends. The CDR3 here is CSAREPDRSSTDTQYF. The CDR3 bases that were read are TGCAGTGCTAGAGAGCCCGACAGGAGTAGCACAGATACG.

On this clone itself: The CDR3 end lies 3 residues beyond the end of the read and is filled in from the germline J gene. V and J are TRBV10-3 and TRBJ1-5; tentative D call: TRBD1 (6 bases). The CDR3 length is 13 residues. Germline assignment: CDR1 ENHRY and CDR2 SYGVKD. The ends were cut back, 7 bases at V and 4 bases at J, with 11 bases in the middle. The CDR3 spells CAIKGENNQPQHF. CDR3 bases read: TGTGCCATCAAGGGGGAGAATAATCAGCCC.

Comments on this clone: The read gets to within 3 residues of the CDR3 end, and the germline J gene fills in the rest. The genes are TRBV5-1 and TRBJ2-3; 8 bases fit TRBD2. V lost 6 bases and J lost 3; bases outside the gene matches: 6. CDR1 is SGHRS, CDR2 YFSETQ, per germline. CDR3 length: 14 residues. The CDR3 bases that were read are TGCGCCAGCATGCGGGGGGCCGCGACAGATACG. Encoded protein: CASMRGAATDT. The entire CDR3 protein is CASMRGAATDTQYF.

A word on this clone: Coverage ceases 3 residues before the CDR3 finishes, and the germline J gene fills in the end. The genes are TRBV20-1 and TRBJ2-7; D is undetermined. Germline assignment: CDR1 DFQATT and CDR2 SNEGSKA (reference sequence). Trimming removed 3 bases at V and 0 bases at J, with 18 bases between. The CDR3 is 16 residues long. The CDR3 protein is CSASTTRLGGSYEQYF. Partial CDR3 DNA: TGCAGTGCTAGCACCACCCGGCTCGGCGGCTCCTACGAG.

CDR3 DNA (partial): TGTGCCAGTAGTATAGGGACTAGCAGTTACAATGAG. Translation gives CASSIGTSSYNE. The full CDR3 sequence reads CASSIGTSSYNEQFF. This chain connects TRBV19 to TRBJ2-1; 8 positions agree with TRBD2. The sequence runs out 3 residues before the end of the CDR3; the remainder is reconstructed from the germline J gene. V trimming: 1 base; J trimming: 4 bases; junction bases outside the gene matches: 3. This CDR3 comprises 15 residues. Germline V CDR1 and CDR2: LNHDA, SQIVND (reference sequence).

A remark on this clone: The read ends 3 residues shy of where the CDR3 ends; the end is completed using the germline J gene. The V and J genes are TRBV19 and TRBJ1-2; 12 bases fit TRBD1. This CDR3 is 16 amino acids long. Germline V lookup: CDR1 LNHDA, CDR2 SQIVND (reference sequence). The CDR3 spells CASSQGQGAPRDDYTF. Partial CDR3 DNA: TGTGCCAGTAGTCAGGGACAGGGGGCGCCCCGGGACGAC.

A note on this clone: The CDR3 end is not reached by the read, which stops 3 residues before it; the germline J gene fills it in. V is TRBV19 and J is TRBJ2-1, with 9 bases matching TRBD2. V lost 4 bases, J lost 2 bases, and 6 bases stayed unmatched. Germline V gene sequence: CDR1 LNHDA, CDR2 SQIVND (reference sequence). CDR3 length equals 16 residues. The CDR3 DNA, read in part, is TGTGCCAGTAGTACCGCGGCTAGCGGGGCCTACAATGAG. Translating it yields CASSTAASGAYNE. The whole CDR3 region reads CASSTAASGAYNEQFF.

The CDR3 spells CASSLRRGRTGELFF. CDR3 DNA (partial): TGTGCCAGCAGCCTCCGCAGGGGGCGGACCGGGGAG. V gene TRBV14 combines with J gene TRBJ2-2; 8 positions match TRBD1. The read gets to within 3 residues of the CDR3 end, and the germline J gene fills in the rest. CDR1 SGHDN and CDR2 FVKESK come from the germline V gene. CDR3 length: 15 amino acids. J lost 5 bases, V lost 4 bases, and 6 bases had no gene match. Full variable domain (remainder filled in from reference TRBV14 and TRBJ2-2): EAGVTQFPSHSVIEKGQTVTLRCDPISGHDNLYWYRRVMGKEIKFLLHFVKESKQDESGMPNNRFLAERTGGTYSTLKVQPAELEDSGVYFCASSLRRGRTGELFFGEGSRLTVL.

CDR3 DNA (partial): TGTGCCAGCAGTTACGGTAATTACAATGAG. Translating gives CASSYGNYNE. The whole CDR3 protein is CASSYGNYNEQFF. This chain connects TRBV12-3 or TRBV12-4 to TRBJ2-1; D unclear. The CDR3 end lies 3 residues beyond the end of the read and is filled in from the germline J gene. This CDR3 comprises 13 residues. V lost 4 bases and J 4 bases, leaving 8 bases between the germline ends.

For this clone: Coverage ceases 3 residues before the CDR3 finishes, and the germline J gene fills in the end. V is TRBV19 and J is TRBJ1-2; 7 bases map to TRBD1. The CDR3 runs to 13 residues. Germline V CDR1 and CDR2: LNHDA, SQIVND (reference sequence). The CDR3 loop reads CASSTDREDDYTF. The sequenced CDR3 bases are TGTGCCAGTAGTACCGACAGGGAGGATGAC.

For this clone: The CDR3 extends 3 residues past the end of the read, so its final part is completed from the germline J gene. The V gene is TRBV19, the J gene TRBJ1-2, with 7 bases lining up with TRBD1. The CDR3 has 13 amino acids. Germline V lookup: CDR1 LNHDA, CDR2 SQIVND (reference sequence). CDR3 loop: CASNPGQFNTYTF. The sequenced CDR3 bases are TGTGCCAGTAACCCGGGACAGTTCAATACC.

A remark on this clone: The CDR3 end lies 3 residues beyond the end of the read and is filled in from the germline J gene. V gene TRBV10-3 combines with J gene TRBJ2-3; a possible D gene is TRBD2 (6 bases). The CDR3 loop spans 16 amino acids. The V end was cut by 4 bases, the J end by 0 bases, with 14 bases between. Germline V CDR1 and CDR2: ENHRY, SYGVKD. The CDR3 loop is CAISVGTGVSTDTQYF. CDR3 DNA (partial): TGTGCCATCAGTGTCGGTACGGGGGTAAGCACAGATACG.

The part of the CDR3 DNA that was read is TGTGCCAGTAGTAACCCCCCGTTGACAGGTTTGGTGAATGAG. Translated, it gives CASSNPPLTGLVNE. The full CDR3 protein is CASSNPPLTGLVNEQFF. The V gene is TRBV19, the J gene TRBJ2-1; D is possibly TRBD1 (6 bases). With the read ending 3 residues before the CDR3 end, the germline J gene is used to fill in that end. Germline values: CDR1 LNHDA, CDR2 SQIVND (reference sequence). V dropped 4 bases and J dropped 7 bases, with 23 bases sitting between them. The CDR3 has 17 amino acids.

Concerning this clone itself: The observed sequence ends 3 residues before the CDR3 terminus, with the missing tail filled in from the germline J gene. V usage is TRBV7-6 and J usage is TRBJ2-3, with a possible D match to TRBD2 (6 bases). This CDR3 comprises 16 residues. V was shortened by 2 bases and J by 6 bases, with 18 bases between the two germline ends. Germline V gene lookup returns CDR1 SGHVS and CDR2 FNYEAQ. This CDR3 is CASSLSFGGDGDTQYF. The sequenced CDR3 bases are TGTGCCAGCAGCTTATCATTTGGCGGGGACGGGGATACG.

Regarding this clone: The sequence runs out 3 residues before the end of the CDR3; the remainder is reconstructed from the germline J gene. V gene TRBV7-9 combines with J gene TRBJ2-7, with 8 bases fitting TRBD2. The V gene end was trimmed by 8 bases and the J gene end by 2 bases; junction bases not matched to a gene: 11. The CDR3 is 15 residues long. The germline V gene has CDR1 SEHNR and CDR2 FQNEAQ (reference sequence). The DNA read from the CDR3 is TGTGCCAGCTTTAAAAAAGGCGGGGGGACCTACGAG. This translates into CASFKKGGGTYE. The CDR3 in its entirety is CASFKKGGGTYEQYF.

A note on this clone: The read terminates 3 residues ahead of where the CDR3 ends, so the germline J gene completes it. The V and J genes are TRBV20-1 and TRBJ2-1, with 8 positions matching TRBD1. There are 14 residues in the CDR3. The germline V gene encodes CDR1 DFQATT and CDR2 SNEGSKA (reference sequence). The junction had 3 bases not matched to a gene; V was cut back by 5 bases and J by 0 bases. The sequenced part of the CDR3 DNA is TGCAGTGCTCAGGACAGGGTCTCCTACAATGAG. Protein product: CSAQDRVSYNE. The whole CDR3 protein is CSAQDRVSYNEQFF.

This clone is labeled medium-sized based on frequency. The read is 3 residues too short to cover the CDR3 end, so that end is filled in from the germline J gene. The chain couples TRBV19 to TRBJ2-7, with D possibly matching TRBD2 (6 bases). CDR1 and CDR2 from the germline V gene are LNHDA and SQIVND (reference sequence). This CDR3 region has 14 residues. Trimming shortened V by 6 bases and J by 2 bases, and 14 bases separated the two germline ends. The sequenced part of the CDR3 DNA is TGTGCCAGTAGCCATCCGGGACTTCCCTACGAG. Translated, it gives CASSHPGLPYE. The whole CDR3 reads CASSHPGLPYEQYF.

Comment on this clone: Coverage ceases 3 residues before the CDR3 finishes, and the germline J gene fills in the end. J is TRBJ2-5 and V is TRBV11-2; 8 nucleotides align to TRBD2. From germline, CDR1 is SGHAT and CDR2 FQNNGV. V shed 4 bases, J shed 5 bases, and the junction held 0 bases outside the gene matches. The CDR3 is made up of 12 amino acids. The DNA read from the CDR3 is TGTGCCAGCAGCTCGGGGGGGGAGACC. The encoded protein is CASSSGGET. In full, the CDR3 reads CASSSGGETQYF.

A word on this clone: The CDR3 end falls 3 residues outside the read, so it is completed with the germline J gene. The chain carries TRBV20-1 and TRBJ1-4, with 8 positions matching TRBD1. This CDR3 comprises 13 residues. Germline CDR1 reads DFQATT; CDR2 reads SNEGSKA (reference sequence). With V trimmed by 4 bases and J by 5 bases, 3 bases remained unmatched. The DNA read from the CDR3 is TGCAGTGCTACCGGACAGGGAAATGAAAAA. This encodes CSATGQGNEK. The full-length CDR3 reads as CSATGQGNEKLFF.

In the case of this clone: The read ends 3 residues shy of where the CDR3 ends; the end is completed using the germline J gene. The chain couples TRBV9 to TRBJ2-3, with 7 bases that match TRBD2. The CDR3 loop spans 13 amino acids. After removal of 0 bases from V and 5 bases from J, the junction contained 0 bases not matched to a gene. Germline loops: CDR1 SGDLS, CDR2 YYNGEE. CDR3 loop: CASSVGGRDTQYF. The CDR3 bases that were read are TGTGCCAGCAGCGTAGGCGGGAGAGATACG.